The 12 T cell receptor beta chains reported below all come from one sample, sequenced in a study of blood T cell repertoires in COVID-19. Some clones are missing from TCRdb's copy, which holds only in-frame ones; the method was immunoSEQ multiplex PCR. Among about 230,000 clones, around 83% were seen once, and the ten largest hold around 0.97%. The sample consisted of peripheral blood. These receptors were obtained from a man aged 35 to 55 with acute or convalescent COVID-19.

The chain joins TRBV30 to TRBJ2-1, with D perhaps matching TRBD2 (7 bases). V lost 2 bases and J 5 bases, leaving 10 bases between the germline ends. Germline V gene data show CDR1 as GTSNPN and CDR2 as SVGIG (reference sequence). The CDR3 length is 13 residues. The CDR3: CAWSRGGDNEQFF. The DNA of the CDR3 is TGTGCCTGGAGTAGGGGGGGGGACAATGAGCAGTTCTTC.

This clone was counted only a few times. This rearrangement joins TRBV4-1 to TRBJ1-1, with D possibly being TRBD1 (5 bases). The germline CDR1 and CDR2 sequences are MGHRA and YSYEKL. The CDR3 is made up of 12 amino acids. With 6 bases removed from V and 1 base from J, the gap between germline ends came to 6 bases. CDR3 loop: CASRGGNTEAFF. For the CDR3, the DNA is TGCGCCAGCAGGGGGGGGAACACTGAAGCTTTCTTT.

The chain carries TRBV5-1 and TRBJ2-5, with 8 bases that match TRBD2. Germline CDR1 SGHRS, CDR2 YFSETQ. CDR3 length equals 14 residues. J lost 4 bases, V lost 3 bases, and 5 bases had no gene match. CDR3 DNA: TGCGCCAGCAGCTACGGGACTAGTAGAGAGACCCAGTACTTC. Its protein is CASSYGTSRETQYF.

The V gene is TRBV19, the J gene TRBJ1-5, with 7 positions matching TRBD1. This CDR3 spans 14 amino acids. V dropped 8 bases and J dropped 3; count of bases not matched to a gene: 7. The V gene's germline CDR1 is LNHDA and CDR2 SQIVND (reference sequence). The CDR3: CASAGDRNNQPQHF. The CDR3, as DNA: TGTGCCAGTGCCGGGGACAGAAACAATCAGCCCCAGCATTTT.

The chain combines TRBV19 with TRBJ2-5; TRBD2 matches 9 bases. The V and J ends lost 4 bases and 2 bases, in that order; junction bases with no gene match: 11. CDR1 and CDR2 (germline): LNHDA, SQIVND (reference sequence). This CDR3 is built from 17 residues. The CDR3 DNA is TGTGCCAGTAGTACCCGCGGGACTAGCTGGGCACAAGAGACCCAGTACTTC. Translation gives CASSTRGTSWAQETQYF.

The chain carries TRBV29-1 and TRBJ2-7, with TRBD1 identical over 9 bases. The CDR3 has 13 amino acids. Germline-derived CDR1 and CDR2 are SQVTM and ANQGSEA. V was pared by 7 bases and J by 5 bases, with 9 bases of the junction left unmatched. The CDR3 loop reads CSGSGTGPNEQYF. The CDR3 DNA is TGCAGCGGTTCCGGGACAGGGCCGAACGAGCAGTACTTC.

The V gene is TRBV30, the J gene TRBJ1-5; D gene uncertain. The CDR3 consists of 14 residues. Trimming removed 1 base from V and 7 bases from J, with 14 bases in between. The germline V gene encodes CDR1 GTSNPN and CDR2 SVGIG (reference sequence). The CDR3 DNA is TGTGCCTGGAGTGAAGGTGCGGTCGCCCAGCCCCAGCATTTT. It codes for CAWSEGAVAQPQHF.

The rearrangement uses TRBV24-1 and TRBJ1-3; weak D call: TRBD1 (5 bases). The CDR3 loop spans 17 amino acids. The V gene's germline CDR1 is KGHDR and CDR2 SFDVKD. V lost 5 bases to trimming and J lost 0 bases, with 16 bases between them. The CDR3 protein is CATSVQGALRSGNTIYF. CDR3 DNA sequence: TGTGCCACCAGTGTCCAGGGCGCTCTGCGCTCTGGAAACACCATATATTTT.

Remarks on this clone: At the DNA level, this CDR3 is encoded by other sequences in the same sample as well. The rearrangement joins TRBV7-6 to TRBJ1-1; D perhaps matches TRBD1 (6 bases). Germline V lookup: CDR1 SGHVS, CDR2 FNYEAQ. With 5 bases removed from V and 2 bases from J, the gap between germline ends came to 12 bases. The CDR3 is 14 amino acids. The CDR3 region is CASSPGQLNTEAFF. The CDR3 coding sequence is TGTGCCAGCAGCCCGGGACAACTTAACACTGAAGCTTTCTTT.

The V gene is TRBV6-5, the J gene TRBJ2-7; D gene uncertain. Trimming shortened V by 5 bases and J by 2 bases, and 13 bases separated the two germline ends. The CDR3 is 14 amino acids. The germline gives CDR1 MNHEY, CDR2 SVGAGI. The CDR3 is CASSRRNPTYEQYF. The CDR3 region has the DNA TGTGCCAGCAGTCGCAGGAATCCGACCTACGAGCAGTACTTC.

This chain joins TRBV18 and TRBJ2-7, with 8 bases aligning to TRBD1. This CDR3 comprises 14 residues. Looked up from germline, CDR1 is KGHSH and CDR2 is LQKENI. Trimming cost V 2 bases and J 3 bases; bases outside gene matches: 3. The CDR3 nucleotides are TGTGCCAGCTCACCAGGACAGGGAATCTACGAGCAGTACTTC. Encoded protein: CASSPGQGIYEQYF. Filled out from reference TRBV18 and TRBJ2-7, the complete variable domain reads NAGVMQNPRHLVRRRGQEARLRCSPMKGHSHVYWYRQLPEEGLKFMVYLQKENIIDESGMPKERFSAEFPKEGPSILRIQQVVRGDSAAYFCASSPGQGIYEQYFGPGTRLTVT.

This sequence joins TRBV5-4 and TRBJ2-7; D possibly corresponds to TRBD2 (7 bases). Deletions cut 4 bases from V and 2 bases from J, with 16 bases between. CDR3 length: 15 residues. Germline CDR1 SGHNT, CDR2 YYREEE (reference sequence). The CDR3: CASSPGGGGPYEQYF. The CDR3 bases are TGTGCCAGCAGCCCCGGTGGGGGGGGGCCCTACGAGCAGTACTTC. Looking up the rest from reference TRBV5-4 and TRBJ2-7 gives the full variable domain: ETGVTQSPTHLIKTRGQQVTLRCSSQSGHNTVSWYQQALGQGPQFIFQYYREEENGRGNFPPRFSGLQFPNYSSELNVNALELDDSALYLCASSPGGGGPYEQYFGPGTRLTVT.